The source of this T cell receptor (beta chain) is a study of T cells after yellow fever vaccination. V shed 6 bases, J shed 3 bases, and the junction held 6 bases outside the gene matches. Germline V CDR1 and CDR2: MNHEY, SVGEGT. This CDR3 region has 15 residues. This clonotype was counted many times. Its antigen is as yet unknown. Whole-study findings and limits: After the booster, around 95% of CD4 and roughly nine tenths of CD8 primary-response clones were re-detected.

TCRdb used MiXCR to reprocess the 5' RACE reads, holding one entry per CDR3 protein. The sample shows some 97,000 distinct CDR3 sequences, under 6.5% of them seen only once. This TCR came from a man between 18 and 35 years old who received the YFV17D yellow fever vaccine. The chain couples TRBV6-2 or TRBV6-3 to TRBJ1-1, with 11 bases lining up with TRBD1. This material consisted of CD8+ T cells sorted from PBMCs, taken 10 days after the yellow fever booster vaccination. For the CDR3, the DNA is TGTGCCAGCAGGAGGGACAGGGGGGTATACACTGAAGCTTTCTTT. This sequence encodes CASRRDRGVYTEAFF.